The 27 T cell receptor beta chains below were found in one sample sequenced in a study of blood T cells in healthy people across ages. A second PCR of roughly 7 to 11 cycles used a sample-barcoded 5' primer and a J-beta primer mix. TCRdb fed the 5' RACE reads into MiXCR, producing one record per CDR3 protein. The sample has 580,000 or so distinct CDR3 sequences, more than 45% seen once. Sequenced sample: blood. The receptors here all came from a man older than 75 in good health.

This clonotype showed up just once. CDR3 DNA: TGTGCCAGCAGTACCACAGGGGCCAGCTCCTACAATGAGCAGTACTTC. Its protein product is CASSTTGASSYNEQYF. The chain links TRBV2 to TRBJ2-1, with 7 bases identical to TRBD1. The J call is in doubt because the DNA end fits TRBJ2-7 better. The length of the CDR3 is 16 residues. Germline values: CDR1 SNHLY, CDR2 FYNNEI.

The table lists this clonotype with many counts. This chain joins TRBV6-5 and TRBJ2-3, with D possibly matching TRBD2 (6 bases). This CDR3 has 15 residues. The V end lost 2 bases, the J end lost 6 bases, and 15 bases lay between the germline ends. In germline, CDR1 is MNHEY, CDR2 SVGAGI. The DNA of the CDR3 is TGTGCCAGCAGTTACGCAAGCGTCCGGGGGGATACGCAGTATTTT. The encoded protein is CASSYASVRGDTQYF.

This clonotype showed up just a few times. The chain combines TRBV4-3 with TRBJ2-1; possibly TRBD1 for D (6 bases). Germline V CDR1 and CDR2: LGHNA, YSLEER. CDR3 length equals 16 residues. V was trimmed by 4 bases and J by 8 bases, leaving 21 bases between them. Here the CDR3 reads CASSPTGRGLTDEQFF. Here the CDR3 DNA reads TGCGCCAGCAGCCCAACAGGGAGAGGGCTGACCGATGAGCAGTTCTTC.

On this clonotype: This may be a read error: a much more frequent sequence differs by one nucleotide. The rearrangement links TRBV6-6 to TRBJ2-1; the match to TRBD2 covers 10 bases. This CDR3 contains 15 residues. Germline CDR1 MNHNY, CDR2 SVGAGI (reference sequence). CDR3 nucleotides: TGTGCCAGCAGTAACTCGGGACTAGCGACCGACTTGGAGTTCTTC. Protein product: CASSNSGLATDLEFF.

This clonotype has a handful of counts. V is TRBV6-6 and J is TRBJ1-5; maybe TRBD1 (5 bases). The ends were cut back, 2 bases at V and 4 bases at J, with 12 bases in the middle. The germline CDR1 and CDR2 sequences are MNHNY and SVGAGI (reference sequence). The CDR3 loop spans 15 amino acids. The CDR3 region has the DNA TGTGCCAGCAGTTACGCGCGGGACGGTAATCAGCCCCAGCATTTT. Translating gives CASSYARDGNQPQHF.

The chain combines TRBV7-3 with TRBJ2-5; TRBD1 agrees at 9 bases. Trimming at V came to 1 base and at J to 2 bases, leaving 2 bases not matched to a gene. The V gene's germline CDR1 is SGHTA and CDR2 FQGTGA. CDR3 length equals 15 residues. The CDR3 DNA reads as TGTGCCAGCAGCTTAAACAGGGGGCTACAAGAGACCCAGTACTTC. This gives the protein CASSLNRGLQETQYF.

DNA for the CDR3: TGTGCCAGCAGACCTCCTGGCACAGATACGCAGTATTTT. Its translation: CASRPPGTDTQYF. The genes are TRBV12-3 or TRBV12-4 and TRBJ2-3; D is ambiguous. CDR3 size: 13 residues. The ends were cut back, 6 bases at V and 1 base at J, with 8 bases in the middle.

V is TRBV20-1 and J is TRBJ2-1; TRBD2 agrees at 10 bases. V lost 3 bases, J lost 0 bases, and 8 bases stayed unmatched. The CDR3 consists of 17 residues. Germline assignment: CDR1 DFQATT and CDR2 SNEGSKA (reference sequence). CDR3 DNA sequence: TGCAGTGCTAGTGCTCTAGCGGGAGCCCACTCCTACAATGAGCAGTTCTTC. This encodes CSASALAGAHSYNEQFF.

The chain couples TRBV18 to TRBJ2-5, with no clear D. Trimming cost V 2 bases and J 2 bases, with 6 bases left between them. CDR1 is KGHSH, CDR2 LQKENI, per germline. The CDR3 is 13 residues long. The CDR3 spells CASSPRVQETQYF. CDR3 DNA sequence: TGTGCCAGCTCACCAAGGGTACAAGAGACCCAGTACTTC.

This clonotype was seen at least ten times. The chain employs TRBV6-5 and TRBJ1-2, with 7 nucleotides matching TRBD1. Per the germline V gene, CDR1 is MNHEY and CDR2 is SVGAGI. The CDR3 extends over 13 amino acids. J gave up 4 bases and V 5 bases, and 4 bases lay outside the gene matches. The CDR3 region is CASSPGQTYGYTF. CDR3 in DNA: TGTGCCAGCAGTCCGGGACAGACCTATGGCTACACCTTC.

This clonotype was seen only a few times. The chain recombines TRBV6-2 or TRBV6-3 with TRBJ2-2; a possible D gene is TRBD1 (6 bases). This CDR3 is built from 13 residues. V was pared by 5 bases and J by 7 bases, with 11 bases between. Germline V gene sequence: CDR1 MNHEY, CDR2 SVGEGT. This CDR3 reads CASSDPGDGELFF. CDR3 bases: TGTGCCAGCAGTGACCCAGGGGACGGGGAGCTGTTTTTT.

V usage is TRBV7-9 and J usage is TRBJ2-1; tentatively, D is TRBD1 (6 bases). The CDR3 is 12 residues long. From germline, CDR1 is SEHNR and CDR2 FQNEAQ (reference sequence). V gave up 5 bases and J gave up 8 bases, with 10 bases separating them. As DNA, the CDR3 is TGTGCCAGCAGCCTCCACAGGGATGAGCAGTTCTTC. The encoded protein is CASSLHRDEQFF.

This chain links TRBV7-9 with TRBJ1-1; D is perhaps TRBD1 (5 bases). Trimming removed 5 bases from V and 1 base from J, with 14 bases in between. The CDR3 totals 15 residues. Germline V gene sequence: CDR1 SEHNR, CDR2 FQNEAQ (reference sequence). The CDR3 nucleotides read TGTGCCAGCAGCCAACCGGGACGAACGAACACTGAAGCTTTCTTT. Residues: CASSQPGRTNTEAFF.

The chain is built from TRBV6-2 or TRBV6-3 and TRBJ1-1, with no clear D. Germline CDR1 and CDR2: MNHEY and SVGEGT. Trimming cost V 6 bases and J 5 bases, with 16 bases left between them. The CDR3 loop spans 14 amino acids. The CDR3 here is CASSPTFFGTEAFF. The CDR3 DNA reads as TGTGCCAGCAGCCCGACATTCTTCGGGACTGAAGCTTTCTTT.

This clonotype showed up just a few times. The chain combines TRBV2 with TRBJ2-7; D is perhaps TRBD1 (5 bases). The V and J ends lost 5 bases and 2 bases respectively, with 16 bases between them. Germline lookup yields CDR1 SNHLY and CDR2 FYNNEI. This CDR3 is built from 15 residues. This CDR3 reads CASSFPQGLPYEQYF. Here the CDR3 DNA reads TGTGCCAGCAGTTTCCCCCAGGGATTACCCTACGAGCAGTACTTC.

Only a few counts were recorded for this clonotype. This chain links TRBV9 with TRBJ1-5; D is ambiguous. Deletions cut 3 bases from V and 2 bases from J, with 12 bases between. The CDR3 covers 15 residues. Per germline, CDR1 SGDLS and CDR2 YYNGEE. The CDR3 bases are TGTGCCAGCAGCGGGGAGGGCGTGGGCAATCAGCCCCAGCATTTT. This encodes CASSGEGVGNQPQHF. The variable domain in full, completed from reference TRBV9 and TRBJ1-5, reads DSGVTQTPKHLITATGQRVTLRCSPRSGDLSVYWYQQSLDQGLQFLIQYYNGEERAKGNILERFSAQQFPDLHSELNLSSLELGDSALYFCASSGEGVGNQPQHFGDGTRLSIL.

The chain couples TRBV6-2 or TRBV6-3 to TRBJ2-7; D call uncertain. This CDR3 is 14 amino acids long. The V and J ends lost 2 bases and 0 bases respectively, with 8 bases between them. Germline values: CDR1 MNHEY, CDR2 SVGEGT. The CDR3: CASSYGYNSYEQYF. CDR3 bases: TGTGCCAGCAGTTACGGGTACAACTCCTACGAGCAGTACTTC.

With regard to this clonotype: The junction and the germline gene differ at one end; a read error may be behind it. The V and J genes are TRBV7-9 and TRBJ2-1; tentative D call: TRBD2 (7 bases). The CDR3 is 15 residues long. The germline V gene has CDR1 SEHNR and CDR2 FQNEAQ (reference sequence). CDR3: CASNLGGDGSKEQFF. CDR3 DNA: TGTGCCAGCAACTTAGGGGGGGACGGGTCGAAGGAGCAGTTCTTC. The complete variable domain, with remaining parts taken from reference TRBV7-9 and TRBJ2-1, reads DTGVSQNPRHKITKRGQNVTFRCDPISEHNRLYWYRQTLGQGPEFLTYFQNEAQLEKSRLLSDRFSAERPKGSFSTLEIQRTEQGDSAMYLCASNLGGDGSKEQFFGPGTRLTVL.

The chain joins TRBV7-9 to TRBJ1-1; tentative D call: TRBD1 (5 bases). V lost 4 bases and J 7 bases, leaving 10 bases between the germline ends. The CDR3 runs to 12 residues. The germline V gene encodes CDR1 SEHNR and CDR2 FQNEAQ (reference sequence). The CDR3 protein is CASSSTGFEAFF. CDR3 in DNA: TGTGCCAGCAGCTCCACAGGATTTGAAGCTTTCTTT. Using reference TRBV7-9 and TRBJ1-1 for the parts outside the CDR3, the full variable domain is DTGVSQNPRHKITKRGQNVTFRCDPISEHNRLYWYRQTLGQGPEFLTYFQNEAQLEKSRLLSDRFSAERPKGSFSTLEIQRTEQGDSAMYLCASSSTGFEAFFGQGTRLTVV.

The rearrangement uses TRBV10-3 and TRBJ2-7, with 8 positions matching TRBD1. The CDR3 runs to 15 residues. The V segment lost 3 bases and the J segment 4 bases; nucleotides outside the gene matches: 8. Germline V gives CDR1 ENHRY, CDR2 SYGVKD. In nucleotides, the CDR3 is TGTGCCATCAGTGAAGGTGGTACAGGGGGGTACGAGCAGTACTTC. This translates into CAISEGGTGGYEQYF.

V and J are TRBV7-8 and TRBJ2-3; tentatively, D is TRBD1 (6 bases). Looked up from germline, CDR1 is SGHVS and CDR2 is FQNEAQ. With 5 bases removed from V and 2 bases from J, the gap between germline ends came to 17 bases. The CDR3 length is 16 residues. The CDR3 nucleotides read TGTGCCAGCAGCCAGGGGACCGTGGGATTCACAGATACGCAGTATTTT. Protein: CASSQGTVGFTDTQYF.

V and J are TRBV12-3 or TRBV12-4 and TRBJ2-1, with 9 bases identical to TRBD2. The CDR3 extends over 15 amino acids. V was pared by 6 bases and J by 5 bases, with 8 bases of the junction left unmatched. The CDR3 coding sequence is TGTGCCAGCAGCCTAGCGGGGTCCGGGGACAATGAGCAGTTCTTC. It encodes CASSLAGSGDNEQFF.

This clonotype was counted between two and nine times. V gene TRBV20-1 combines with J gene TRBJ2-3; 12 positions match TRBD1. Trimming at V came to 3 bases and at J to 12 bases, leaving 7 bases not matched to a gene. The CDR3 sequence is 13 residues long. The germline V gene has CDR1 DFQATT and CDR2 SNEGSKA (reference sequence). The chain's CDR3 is CSARKGTGGDQYF. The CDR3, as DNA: TGCAGTGCTAGGAAAGGGACAGGGGGCGACCAGTATTTT.

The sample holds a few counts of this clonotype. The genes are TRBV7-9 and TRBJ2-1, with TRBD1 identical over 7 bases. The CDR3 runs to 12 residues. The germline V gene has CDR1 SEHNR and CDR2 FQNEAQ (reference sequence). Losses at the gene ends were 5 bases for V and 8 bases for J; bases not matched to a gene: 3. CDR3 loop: CASSRQGYEQFF. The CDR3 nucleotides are TGTGCCAGCAGCCGACAGGGCTATGAGCAGTTCTTC.

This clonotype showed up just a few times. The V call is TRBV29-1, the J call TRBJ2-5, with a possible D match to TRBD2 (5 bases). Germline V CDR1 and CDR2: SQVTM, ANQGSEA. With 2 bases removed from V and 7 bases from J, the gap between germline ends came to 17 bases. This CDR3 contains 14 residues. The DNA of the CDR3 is TGCAGCGTTGAATTGGGAATTGTGGGAGCGACCCAGTACTTC. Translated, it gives CSVELGIVGATQYF.

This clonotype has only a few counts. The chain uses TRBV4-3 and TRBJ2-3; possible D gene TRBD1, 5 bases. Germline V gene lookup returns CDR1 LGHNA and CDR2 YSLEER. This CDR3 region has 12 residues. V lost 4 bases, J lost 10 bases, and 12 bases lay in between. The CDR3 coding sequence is TGCGCCAGCAGCCTAAGGGGCGGTCCGCAGTATTTT. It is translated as CASSLRGGPQYF.

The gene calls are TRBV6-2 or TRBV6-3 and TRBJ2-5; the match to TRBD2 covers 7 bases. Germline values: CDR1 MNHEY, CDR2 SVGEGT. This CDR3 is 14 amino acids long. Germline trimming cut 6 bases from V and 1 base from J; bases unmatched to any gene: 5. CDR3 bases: TGTGCCAGCAGAGGCACTAGCGTCCAAGAGACCCAGTACTTC. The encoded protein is CASRGTSVQETQYF.